This T cell receptor (beta chain) was profiled in a study of blood T cells in healthy people across ages (dated by TCRdb to between 2015 and 2017). With respect to the entire study: Template switching captured roughly one uniquely barcoded TCR beta cDNA molecule per two T cells in model experiments. Using deep sequencing normalized with unique cDNA molecular identifiers, the study measured how TCR beta repertoire diversity changes with age. Four age groups were formed from the donors: young (average about 15 years), middle-aged (approximately 40), aged (about 68) and long-lived (82). To avoid experimental bias, donors of different ages were randomly spread across the sequencing lanes. For two donors (one aged 18 to 29 and one aged 80 or older), the study analyzed two additional independent replicas of 1 million unique cDNA reads from the same blood draw. Broader findings and caveats from the paper: Observed TCR beta diversity per million T cells fell roughly linearly with age, and a significant reduction was already apparent by age around 40. There was a strong correlation between observed TCR beta diversity and the percentage of naive T cells measured by flow cytometry. Conclusive comparison of naive and antigen-experienced compartments was prevented by the profiling of bulk unsorted PBMCs. The long-lived group showed more naive CD4+ T cells, fewer expanded clones and increased TCR diversity than the aged group, suggesting age selection. Because donor CMV infection status was unknown, age-related changes in expanded clonotypes were potentially confounded. Estimates of total diversity based on one million sequenced T cells were considered lower bounds and underestimates.

Systemically healthy Caucasian individuals from Russia, 35 to 50 in total and aged roughly 6 to 90 years, were included as donors. About 10 milliliters of peripheral blood were collected from each donor into EDTA-treated Vacutainer tubes. Ficoll-Paque density-gradient centrifugation was used to isolate PBMCs, with at least 6.5 million per sample. Trizol reagent was used to extract total RNA from the PBMCs, yielding at least 5 micrograms per sample. For every donor, flow cytometry on a PBMC aliquot measured the percentage of naive CD45RAhigh/CD27high T cells. The V and J ends are trimmed by 5 bases and 6 bases, leaving 12 bases between them. The CDR1 and CDR2 encoded by the germline V gene (reference sequence) are LNHNV and YYDKDF. The CDR3 has 13 amino acids, counting the end cysteine and phenylalanine. The entry retains the CDR3 DNA only, 39 bases that are in frame from base 1. The library relied on 5' RACE. Data came from an Illumina HiSeq 2500. A second PCR of roughly 6 to 11 cycles was performed with a sample-barcoded 5' primer and a J-beta primer mix. A template-switch 5' adaptor carrying 12 random nucleotides introduced a unique molecular identifier onto each TCR beta cDNA molecule. Each sample yielded at least 2.5 million CDR3-containing paired-end reads. All of the RNA was converted into first-strand cDNA using the Mint cDNA synthesis kit, with a TRBC-specific oligonucleotide serving as the primer. Following uracil-DNA glycosylase treatment, a first 18-cycle PCR with universal primers M1SS and BC2_uni_R was performed on all cDNA. Turning to the authors' computational methods: Each sample was normalized by randomly selecting 1 million high-quality reads, each carrying a distinct molecular identifier. Instead of being binned into consensus sequences, reads that shared molecular identifiers were thrown out. MiTCR, set to a Q25 quality threshold and the strictest error-elimination algorithm, was used for CDR3 identification, clonotype clustering and error correction. A nonparametric unseen species model using Euler transformation provided a lower-bound estimate of total TCR beta diversity. TCRdb took the public reads, trimmed them with fastp at Q25, ran MiXCR for clone calling and kept in-frame beta chains. One record per CDR3 amino acid sequence lists the most common genes and DNA. TCRdb's processing, not the authors', yielded these V and J calls. Here the sample has 1.5 million to 2 million distinct CDR3 sequences; 25% to 30% occur a single time. About 7.7% of the sample is in the top ten clones.

Details on this clonotype: Its specific antigen is unknown. No clone much larger than this one lies a single base away; base qualities are absent.

Specimen: blood. This clonotype was sampled from a woman in her thirties in good health. The chain joins TRBV15 to TRBJ2-3; possibly the D gene is TRBD1, per 5 matching bases. At the DNA level, the sequence is TGTGCCACCAGCCCACAAAGGGGCGATACGCAGTATTTT. Translation gives CATSPQRGDTQYF. The full variable domain, with segments outside the CDR3 supplied by the reference TRBV15 and TRBJ2-3 proteins, appears as DAMVIQNPRYQVTQFGKPVTLSCSQTLNHNVMYWYQQKSSQAPKLLFHYYDKDFNNEADTPDNFQSRRPNTSFCFLDIRSPGLGDTAMYLCATSPQRGDTQYFGPGTRLTVL.